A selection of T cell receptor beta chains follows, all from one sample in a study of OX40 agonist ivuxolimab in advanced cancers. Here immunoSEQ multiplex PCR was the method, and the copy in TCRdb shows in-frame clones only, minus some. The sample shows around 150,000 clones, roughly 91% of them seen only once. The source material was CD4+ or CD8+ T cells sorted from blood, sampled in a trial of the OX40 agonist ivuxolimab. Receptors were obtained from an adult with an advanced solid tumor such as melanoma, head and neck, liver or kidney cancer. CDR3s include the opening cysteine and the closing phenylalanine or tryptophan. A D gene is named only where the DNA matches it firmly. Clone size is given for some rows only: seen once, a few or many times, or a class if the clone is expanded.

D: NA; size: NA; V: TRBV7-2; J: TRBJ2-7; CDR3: CASSLRYEQYF; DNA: TGTGCCAGCAGCTTACGATACGAGCAGTACTTC
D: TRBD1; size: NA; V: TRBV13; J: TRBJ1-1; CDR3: CASSRRQGYTEAFF; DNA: TGTGCCAGCAGCCGCCGACAGGGGTACACTGAAGCTTTCTTT
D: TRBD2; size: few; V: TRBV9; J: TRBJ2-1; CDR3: CASSLTGTSGDNEQFF; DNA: TGTGCCAGCAGCCTTACCGGGACTAGCGGTGACAATGAGCAGTTCTTC
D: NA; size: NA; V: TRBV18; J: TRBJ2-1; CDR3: CASSPPSKGPNEQFF; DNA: TGTGCCAGCTCACCACCCAGTAAGGGGCCCAATGAGCAGTTCTTC
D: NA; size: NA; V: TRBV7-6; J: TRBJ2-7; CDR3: CASSLAVSGTYEQYF; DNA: TGTGCCAGCAGCTTAGCGGTTAGCGGCACCTACGAGCAGTACTTC
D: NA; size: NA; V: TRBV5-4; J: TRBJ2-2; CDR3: CASSFNRGQNTGELFF; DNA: TGTGCCAGCAGCTTTAATCGGGGTCAGAACACCGGGGAGCTGTTTTTT
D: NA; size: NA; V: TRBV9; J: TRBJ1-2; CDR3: CASSVVQADGYTF; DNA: TGTGCCAGCAGCGTAGTGCAGGCTGACGGCTACACCTTC
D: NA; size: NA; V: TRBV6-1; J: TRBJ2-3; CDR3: CASSAQGGLAQYF; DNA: TGTGCCAGCAGTGCACAAGGAGGTCTAGCGCAGTATTTT
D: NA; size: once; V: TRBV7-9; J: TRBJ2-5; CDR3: CASSLPVLGRETQYF; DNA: TGTGCCAGCAGCCTTCCCGTGCTGGGTAGGGAGACCCAGTACTTC
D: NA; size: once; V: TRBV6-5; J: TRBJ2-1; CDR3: CASSYSGTAYNEQFF; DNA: TGTGCCAGCAGTTACTCGGGAACAGCTTACAATGAGCAGTTCTTC
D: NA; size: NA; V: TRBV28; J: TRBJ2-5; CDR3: CASSLGPGTQYF; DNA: TGTGCCAGCAGTTTAGGCCCGGGGACCCAGTACTTC
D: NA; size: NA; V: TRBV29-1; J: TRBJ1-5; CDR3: CSVAPKGNNQPQHF; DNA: TGCAGCGTGGCCCCGAAAGGGAACAATCAGCCCCAGCATTTT
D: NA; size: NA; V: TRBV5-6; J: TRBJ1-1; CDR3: CASSSLYMSQGLRNTEAFF; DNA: TGTGCCAGCAGCTCTTTATATATGTCCCAAGGCCTGCGGAACACTGAAGCTTTCTTT
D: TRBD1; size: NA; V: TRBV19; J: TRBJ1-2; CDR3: CASSKQGAWNYGYTF; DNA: TGTGCCAGTAGTAAACAGGGGGCATGGAACTATGGCTACACCTTC
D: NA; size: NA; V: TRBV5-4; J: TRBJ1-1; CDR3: CASRWGAGRNTEAFF; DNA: TGTGCCAGCAGGTGGGGGGCAGGGAGGAACACTGAAGCTTTCTTT